Shown below are 3 T cell receptor beta chains from a single sample sequenced in a study of cytomegalovirus exposure and HLA in healthy donors. The PCR ran on 60 Vbeta and 13 Jbeta primers. Generated by immunoSEQ multiplex PCR, the TCRdb table keeps only in-frame clones and is missing some. This table holds over 100,000 clones, 60% to 80% found once. The material sequenced was PBMCs. These receptors came from a female donor in good health and CMV-seronegative.

The chain couples TRBV6-5 to TRBJ1-2; D remains ambiguous. Germline-derived CDR1 and CDR2 are MNHEY and SVGAGI. The CDR3 length is 14 residues. The ends were cut back, 0 bases at V and 7 bases at J, with 12 bases in the middle. The CDR3 region is CASSYSEPGGGYTF. CDR3 nucleotides: TGTGCCAGCAGTTACTCGGAGCCGGGTGGTGGCTACACCTTC.

The chain carries TRBV27 and TRBJ2-7, with D maybe TRBD1 (6 bases). Per germline, CDR1 MNHEY and CDR2 SMNVEV (reference sequence). The CDR3 length is 15 residues. Trimming stripped 0 bases from V and 6 bases from J, with 15 bases between. CDR3 loop: CASSLSSQGLGEQYF. CDR3 sequence (DNA): TGTGCCAGCAGTTTATCGAGCCAGGGGTTGGGCGAGCAGTACTTC.

V usage is TRBV7-2 and J usage is TRBJ2-3; TRBD2 aligns across 14 bases. Unmatched junction bases numbered 6, after V lost 4 bases and J lost 3 bases. The CDR3 is 17 residues long. Per germline, CDR1 SGHTA and CDR2 FQGNSA. The CDR3 sequence is CASSSRTSGRSTDTQYF. The CDR3 bases are TGTGCCAGCAGCTCCCGGACTAGCGGGAGGTCGACAGATACGCAGTATTTT.